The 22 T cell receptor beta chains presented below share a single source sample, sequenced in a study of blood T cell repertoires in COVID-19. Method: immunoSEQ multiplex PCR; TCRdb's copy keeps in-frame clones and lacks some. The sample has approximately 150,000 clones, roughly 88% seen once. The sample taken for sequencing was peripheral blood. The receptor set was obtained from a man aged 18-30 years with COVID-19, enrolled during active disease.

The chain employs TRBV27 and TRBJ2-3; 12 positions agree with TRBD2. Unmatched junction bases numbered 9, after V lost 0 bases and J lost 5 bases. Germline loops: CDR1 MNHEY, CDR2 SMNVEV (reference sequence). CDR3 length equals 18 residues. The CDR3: CASSLSIGLAGGQDTQYF. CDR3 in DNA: TGTGCCAGCAGTTTATCGATCGGGCTAGCGGGAGGGCAAGATACGCAGTATTTT.

CDR3 region: CASSFGNRVDSPLHF. The CDR3 DNA sequence: TGTGCCAGCAGTTTTGGGAACAGGGTGGATTCACCCCTCCACTTT. The chain carries TRBV27 and TRBJ1-6, with D possibly matching TRBD1 (6 bases). This CDR3 contains 15 residues. Germline V gene sequence: CDR1 MNHEY, CDR2 SMNVEV (reference sequence). V dropped 3 bases and J dropped 8 bases, with 14 bases sitting between them.

CDR3 sequence (DNA): TGTGCCAGCAGTTACGGCGGCTTCGGCAGACGGAATCAGCCCCAGCATTTT. Amino acids: CASSYGGFGRRNQPQHF. The chain couples TRBV6-2 or TRBV6-3 to TRBJ1-5, with D hard to call. The CDR3 contains 17 residues. V was cut by 2 bases and J by 4 bases, with 18 bases left in between. Germline CDR1 reads MNHEY; CDR2 reads SVGEGT.

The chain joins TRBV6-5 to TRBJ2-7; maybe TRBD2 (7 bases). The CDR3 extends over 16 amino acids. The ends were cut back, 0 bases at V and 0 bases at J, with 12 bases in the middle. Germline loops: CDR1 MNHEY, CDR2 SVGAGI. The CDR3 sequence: CASSYSGGRSSYEQYF. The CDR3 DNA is TGTGCCAGCAGTTACTCGGGGGGGCGAAGCTCCTACGAGCAGTACTTC.

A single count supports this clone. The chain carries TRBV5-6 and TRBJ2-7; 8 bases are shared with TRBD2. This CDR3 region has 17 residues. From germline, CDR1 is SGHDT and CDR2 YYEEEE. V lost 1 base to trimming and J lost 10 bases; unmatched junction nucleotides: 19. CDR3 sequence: CASSLYAGGGRTTKQYF. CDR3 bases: TGTGCCAGCAGCTTGTACGCTGGGGGCGGGAGGACGACGAAACAGTACTTC.

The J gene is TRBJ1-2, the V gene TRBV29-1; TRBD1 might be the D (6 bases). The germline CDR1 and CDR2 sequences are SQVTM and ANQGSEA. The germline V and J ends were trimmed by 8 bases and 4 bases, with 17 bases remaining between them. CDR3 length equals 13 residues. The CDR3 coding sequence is TGCAGCTTCTGGACAGTAGGAGGCTATGGCTACACCTTC. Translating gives CSFWTVGGYGYTF. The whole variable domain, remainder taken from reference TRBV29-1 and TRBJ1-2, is SAVISQKPSRDICQRGTSLTIQCQVDSQVTMMFWYRQQPGQSLTLIATANQGSEATYESGFVIDKFPISRPNLTFSTLTVSNMSPEDSSIYLCSFWTVGGYGYTFGSGTRLTVV.

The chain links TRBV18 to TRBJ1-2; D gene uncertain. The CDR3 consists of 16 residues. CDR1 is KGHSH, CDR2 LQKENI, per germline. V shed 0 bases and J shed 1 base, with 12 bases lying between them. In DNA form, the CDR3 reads TGTGCCAGCTCACCACCTACCCTACTAGATAACTATGGCTACACCTTC. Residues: CASSPPTLLDNYGYTF.

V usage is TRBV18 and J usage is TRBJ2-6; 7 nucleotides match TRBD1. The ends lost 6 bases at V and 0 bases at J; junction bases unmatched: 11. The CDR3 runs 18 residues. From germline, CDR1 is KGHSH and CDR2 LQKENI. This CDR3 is CASSPYRGSLSGANVLTF. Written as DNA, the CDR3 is TGTGCCAGCTCGCCGTACAGGGGTTCCCTCTCTGGGGCCAACGTCCTGACTTTC.

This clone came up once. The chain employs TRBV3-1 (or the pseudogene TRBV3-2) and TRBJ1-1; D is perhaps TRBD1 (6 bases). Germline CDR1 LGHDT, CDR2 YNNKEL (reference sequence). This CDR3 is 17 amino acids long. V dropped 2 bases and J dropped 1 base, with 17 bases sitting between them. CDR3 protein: CASSQPSRAGANTEAFF. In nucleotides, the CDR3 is TGTGCCAGCAGCCAACCCTCCCGGGCAGGGGCGAACACTGAAGCTTTCTTT.

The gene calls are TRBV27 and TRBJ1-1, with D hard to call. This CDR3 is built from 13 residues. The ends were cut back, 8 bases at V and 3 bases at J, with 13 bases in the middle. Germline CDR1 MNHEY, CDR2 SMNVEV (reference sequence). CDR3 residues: CASGPPTHTEAFF. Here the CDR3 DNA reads TGTGCCAGCGGCCCCCCGACTCACACTGAAGCTTTCTTT.

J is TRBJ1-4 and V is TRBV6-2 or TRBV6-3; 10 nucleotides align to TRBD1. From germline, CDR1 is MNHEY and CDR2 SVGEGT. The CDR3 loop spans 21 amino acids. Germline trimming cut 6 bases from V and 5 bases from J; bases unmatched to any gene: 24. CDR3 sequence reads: CASSRDRGRGVYPGLNEKLFF. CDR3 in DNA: TGTGCCAGCAGCCGGGACAGGGGAAGGGGTGTCTACCCCGGACTGAATGAAAAACTGTTTTTT.

The CDR3 sequence: CSGRGLAATDTQYF. The DNA for the CDR3 is TGCAGCGGTCGGGGGCTAGCGGCCACAGATACGCAGTATTTT. V gene TRBV29-1 combines with J gene TRBJ2-3; tentatively, D is TRBD2 (7 bases). The V gene's germline CDR1 is SQVTM and CDR2 ANQGSEA. Trimming shortened V by 7 bases and J by 2 bases, and 16 bases separated the two germline ends. This CDR3 contains 14 residues.

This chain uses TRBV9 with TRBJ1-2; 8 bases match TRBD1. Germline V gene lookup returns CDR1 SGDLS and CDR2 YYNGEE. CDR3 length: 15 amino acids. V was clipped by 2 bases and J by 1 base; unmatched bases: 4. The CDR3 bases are TGTGCCAGCAGCGTCGGGACAGGTGATAACTATGGCTACACCTTC. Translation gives CASSVGTGDNYGYTF.

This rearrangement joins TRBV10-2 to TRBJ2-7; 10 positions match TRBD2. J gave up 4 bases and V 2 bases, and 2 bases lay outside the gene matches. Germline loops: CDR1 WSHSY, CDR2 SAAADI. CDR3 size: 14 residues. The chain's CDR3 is CASSEGLADYEQYF. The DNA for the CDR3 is TGCGCCAGCAGTGAGGGACTAGCGGATTACGAGCAGTACTTC.

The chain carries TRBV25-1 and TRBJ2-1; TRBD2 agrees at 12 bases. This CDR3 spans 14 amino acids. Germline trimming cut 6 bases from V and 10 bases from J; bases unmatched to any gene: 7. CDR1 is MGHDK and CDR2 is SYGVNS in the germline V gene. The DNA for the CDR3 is TGTGCCAGCAGCCTAGCGGGAGGGCCCGAAGAGCAGTTCTTC. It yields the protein CASSLAGGPEEQFF.

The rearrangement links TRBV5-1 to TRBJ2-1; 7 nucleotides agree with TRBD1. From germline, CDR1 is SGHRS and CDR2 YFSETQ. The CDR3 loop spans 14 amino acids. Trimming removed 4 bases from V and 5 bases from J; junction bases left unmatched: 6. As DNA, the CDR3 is TGCGCCAGCAGCCGGGGTACAGGGGACAATGAGCAGTTCTTC. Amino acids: CASSRGTGDNEQFF. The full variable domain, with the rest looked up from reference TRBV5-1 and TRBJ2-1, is KAGVTQTPRYLIKTRGQQVTLSCSPISGHRSVSWYQQTPGQGLQFLFEYFSETQRNKGNFPGRFSGRQFSNSRSEMNVSTLELGDSALYLCASSRGTGDNEQFFGPGTRLTVL.

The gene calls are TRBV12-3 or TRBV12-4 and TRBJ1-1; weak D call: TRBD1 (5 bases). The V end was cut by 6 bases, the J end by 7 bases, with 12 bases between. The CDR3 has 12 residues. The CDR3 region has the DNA TGTGCCAGCAGCTGGACAAATCTTGAAGCTTTCTTT. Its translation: CASSWTNLEAFF.

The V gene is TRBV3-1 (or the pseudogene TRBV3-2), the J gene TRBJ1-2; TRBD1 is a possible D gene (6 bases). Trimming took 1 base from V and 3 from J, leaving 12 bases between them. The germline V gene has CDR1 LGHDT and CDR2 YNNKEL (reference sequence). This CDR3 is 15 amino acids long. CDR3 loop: CASSQAYGGHYGYTF. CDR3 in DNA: TGTGCCAGCAGCCAAGCTTACGGGGGGCACTATGGCTACACCTTC.

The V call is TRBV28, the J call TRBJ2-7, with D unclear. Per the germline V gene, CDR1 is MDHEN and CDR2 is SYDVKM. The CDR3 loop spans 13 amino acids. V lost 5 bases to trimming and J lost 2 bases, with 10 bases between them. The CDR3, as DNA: TGTGCCAGCAGTCCCCCCAGTACCTACGAGCAGTACTTC. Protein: CASSPPSTYEQYF. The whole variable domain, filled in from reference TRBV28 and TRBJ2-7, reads DVKVTQSSRYLVKRTGEKVFLECVQDMDHENMFWYRQDPGLGLRLIYFSYDVKMKEKGDIPEGYSVSREKKERFSLILESASTNQTSMYLCASSPPSTYEQYFGPGTRLTVT.

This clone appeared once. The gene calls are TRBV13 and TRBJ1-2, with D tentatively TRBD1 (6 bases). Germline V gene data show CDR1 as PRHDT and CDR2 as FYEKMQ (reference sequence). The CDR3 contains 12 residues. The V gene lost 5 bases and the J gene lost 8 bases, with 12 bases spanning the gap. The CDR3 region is CASSKQGWGYTF. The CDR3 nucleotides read TGTGCCAGCAGCAAACAGGGTTGGGGCTACACCTTC. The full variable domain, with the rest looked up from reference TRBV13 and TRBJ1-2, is AAGVIQSPRHLIKEKRETATLKCYPIPRHDTVYWYQQGPGQDPQFLISFYEKMQSDKGSIPDRFSAQQFSDYHSELNMSSLELGDSALYFCASSKQGWGYTFGSGTRLTVV.

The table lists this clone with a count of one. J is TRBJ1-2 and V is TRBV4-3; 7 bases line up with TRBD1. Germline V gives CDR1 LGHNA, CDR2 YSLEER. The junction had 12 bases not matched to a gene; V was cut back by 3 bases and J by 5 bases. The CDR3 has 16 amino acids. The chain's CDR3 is CASSHRQGPGDYGYTF. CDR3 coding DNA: TGCGCCAGCAGCCACCGACAGGGTCCGGGTGATTATGGCTACACCTTC.

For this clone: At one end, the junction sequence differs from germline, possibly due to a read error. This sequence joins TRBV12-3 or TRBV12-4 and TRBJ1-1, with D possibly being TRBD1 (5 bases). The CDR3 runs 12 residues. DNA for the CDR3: TGTGCCAGCAGTGGATGGGGCGGGACTCCGAACTTT. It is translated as CASSGWGGTPNF.